The rows below give T cell receptor beta chains drawn from one sample of a study of T cell clusters in autoimmune cytopenias. With the multiplex PCR reads reprocessed, TCRdb shows one record per CDR3 protein and no DNA. This sample's table has around 7,000 distinct CDR3 sequences. These sequences were also reported in another study, on T cell repertoires in aging, cancer and after chemotherapy.

The sample comprised peripheral blood. Receptors originate from a human donor in good health. Both conserved end residues are part of each CDR3. Each record gives: J gene, clone size, V gene, CDR3 protein. A clone size is listed for some rows: how often the clone was seen (once, few, many), or a class if it is expanded.

TRBJ1-6	NA	TRBV5-4	CASSSGQASYNSPLHF
TRBJ2-1	medium-sized	TRBV5-6	CASSLAGLAYNEQFF
TRBJ2-5	NA	TRBV13	CASSLARPQLETQYF
TRBJ2-7	NA	TRBV18	CASSPSSGAAYEQYF
TRBJ2-3	NA	TRBV12-3/TRBV12-4	CASSLVAGGDTQYF
TRBJ2-2	NA	TRBV5-5	CASSSTGATNTGELFF
TRBJ2-2	NA	TRBV6-1	CASSVPADTGELFF
TRBJ2-1	NA	TRBV7-4	CAIGSYNEQFF
TRBJ2-2	medium-sized	TRBV12-3/TRBV12-4	CASDRVATGELFF
TRBJ2-5	NA	TRBV20-1	CSARDRRETQYF
TRBJ2-2	NA	TRBV15	CATSRAYSTGELFF
TRBJ2-7	NA	TRBV19	CASSQIRGTLREQYF
TRBJ1-2	NA	TRBV11-2	CASSFRAGGQYGYTF
TRBJ2-3	medium-sized	TRBV6-5	CASSQVGGSTDTQYF
TRBJ1-3	medium-sized	TRBV19	CASRTGRGFSGNTIYF
TRBJ2-2	NA	TRBV7-9	CASSLGQNTGELFF
TRBJ2-6	medium-sized	TRBV6-5	CASSYRTGANVLTF
TRBJ1-1	NA	TRBV5-6	CASSLGLGRTEAFF
TRBJ1-5	NA	TRBV19	CASSNRVTQPQHF
TRBJ1-2	NA	TRBV6-5	CASSIRTGRTNYGYTF
TRBJ1-1	NA	TRBV6-5	CASSYSAGGNTEAFF
TRBJ1-1	NA	TRBV6-2/TRBV6-3	CASSYPGPGAFF
TRBJ2-1	NA	TRBV7-9	CASSLAFSIGNEQFF
TRBJ2-2	medium-sized	TRBV11-1	CASTNFEGTGELFF
TRBJ1-1	NA	TRBV12-3/TRBV12-4	CASSSGDRAAFF
TRBJ1-5	medium-sized	TRBV29-1	CRGGQSNSNQPQHF
TRBJ2-3	NA	TRBV12-3/TRBV12-4	CASSLAGGSTDTQYF
TRBJ2-2	NA	TRBV6-6	CASRPSRAGELFF
TRBJ1-6	NA	TRBV7-6	CASSRRTGPNNSPLHF
TRBJ2-3	NA	TRBV6-2/TRBV6-3	CASTPAGSGLDTQYF
TRBJ1-1	NA	TRBV12-3/TRBV12-4	CASSLAWGTEAFF
TRBJ2-7	NA	TRBV12-3/TRBV12-4	CASSLGQGVTYEQYF
TRBJ2-7	NA	TRBV5-4	CASSPGRGAGYEQYF
TRBJ2-7	NA	TRBV7-6	CASSLTEAQGYEQYF
TRBJ1-5	NA	TRBV19	CATHAGRGQPQHF
TRBJ2-1	medium-sized	TRBV6-2/TRBV6-3	CASSYTAGGGNEQFF
TRBJ1-5	NA	TRBV15	CATSRLGTGDQPQHF
TRBJ2-2	NA	TRBV7-2	CASSLVVLGPGELFF
TRBJ2-2	medium-sized	TRBV19	CASSMGRLGGGRPGTGELFF
TRBJ2-7	NA	TRBV6-1	CASSLERGFLEQYF
TRBJ1-2	medium-sized	TRBV29-1	CIVLQGGGYTF
TRBJ1-1	NA	TRBV29-1	CSAEDLTGQGVTEAFF
TRBJ1-2	NA	TRBV5-4	CASSSSRGRGYGYTF
TRBJ2-3	NA	TRBV6-2/TRBV6-3	CASRVRGGAETYTDTQYF
TRBJ1-1	NA	TRBV24-1	CATSDPRTGNTEAFF